These 30 T cell receptor beta chains originate from one sample sequenced in a study of blood T cell repertoires in COVID-19 (dated by TCRdb to the early 2020s). Receptors were amplified or captured by the immunoSEQ multiplex PCR assay. TCRdb mirrors the immuneACCESS table, restricted to in-frame sequences. Some clones are absent from its copies; in checked studies, under half trace to an unresolved V gene, and the reason for the others is unknown. For this sample there are approximately 250,000 clones; 80% to 90% appear just once. The ten largest clones add up to about an eighth of the sample. What was sequenced was peripheral blood. These receptors originate from a woman in her 70s with COVID-19, enrolled during active disease.

This chain joins TRBV27 and TRBJ1-3; D is perhaps TRBD1 (5 bases). The germline V gene encodes CDR1 MNHEY and CDR2 SMNVEV (reference sequence). Deletions cut 2 bases from V and 3 bases from J, with 11 bases between. The CDR3 consists of 15 residues. CDR3 in DNA: TGTGCCAGCAGTTTAGGGGCAGGCGTTGGAAACACCATATATTTT. Its protein is CASSLGAGVGNTIYF.

This rearrangement joins TRBV19 to TRBJ1-2, with TRBD1 matching 9 bases. V lost 5 bases to trimming and J lost 4 bases; unmatched junction nucleotides: 8. The germline CDR1 and CDR2 sequences are LNHDA and SQIVND (reference sequence). This CDR3 spans 15 amino acids. CDR3 sequence reads: CASSLTGGYAYGYTF. The CDR3 DNA is TGTGCCAGTAGTCTAACAGGGGGCTACGCCTATGGCTACACCTTC. Looking up the rest from reference TRBV19 and TRBJ1-2 gives the full variable domain: DGGITQSPKYLFRKEGQNVTLSCEQNLNHDAMYWYRQDPGQGLRLIYYSQIVNDFQKGDIAEGYSVSREKKESFPLTVTSAQKNPTAFYLCASSLTGGYAYGYTFGSGTRLTVV.

The table lists this clone with a count of one. The junction and the germline gene differ at one end; a read error may be behind it. The chain uses TRBV5-1 and TRBJ1-6; possible D gene TRBD1, 6 bases. The CDR3 has 13 residues. Germline V gene lookup returns CDR1 SGHRS and CDR2 YFSETQ. In DNA, the CDR3 is TGCGCCACAAGGACAGATTATAATTCACCCCTCTACTTT. Encoded protein: CATRTDYNSPLYF.

The chain joins TRBV15 to TRBJ1-4; tentatively, D is TRBD1 (5 bases). Per germline, CDR1 LNHNV and CDR2 YYDKDF (reference sequence). The CDR3 spans 18 residues. Trimming stripped 0 bases from V and 2 bases from J, with 16 bases between. The CDR3 bases are TGTGCCACCAGCAGAGATCTCATTTCAGGGTTGACTAATGAAAAACTGTTTTTT. Its protein is CATSRDLISGLTNEKLFF.

This clone was seen a single time. This chain joins TRBV7-2 and TRBJ1-5; D gene unclear. With 5 bases removed from V and 6 bases from J, the gap between germline ends came to 11 bases. This CDR3 is 13 amino acids long. CDR1 and CDR2 (germline): SGHTA, FQGNSA. Written as DNA, the CDR3 is TGTGCCAGCAGCCCCGGGGTAGGTCAGCCCCAGCATTTT. Translation: CASSPGVGQPQHF.

For this clone: The CDR3 does not end in the conserved phenylalanine or tryptophan, so this is likely a read error. The limits of the CDR3 on the DNA are not certain, so only TCRdb's listed CDR3 is given. V is TRBV23-1 and J is TRBJ1-1. TRBV23-1 is flagged as an ORF with uncertain function. The CDR3 has 9 residues if both end residues are counted. The CDR3 loop is CASSPTACP.

CDR3 region: CASSYRTGLNYGYTF. The CDR3, as DNA: TGTGCCAGCAGTTATCGGACAGGGCTCAACTATGGCTACACCTTC. The rearrangement joins TRBV6-5 to TRBJ1-2, with 8 bases fitting TRBD1. The germline gives CDR1 MNHEY, CDR2 SVGAGI. V was pared by 3 bases and J by 2 bases, with 5 bases of the junction left unmatched. The CDR3 covers 15 residues.

The genes are TRBV19 and TRBJ1-6, with no clear D. V was cut by 7 bases and J by 11 bases, with 18 bases left in between. In germline, CDR1 is LNHDA, CDR2 SQIVND (reference sequence). The CDR3 is 14 residues long. The CDR3 sequence: CASTRERWRTPLHF. The CDR3 DNA reads as TGTGCCAGTACAAGAGAGAGGTGGAGAACACCCCTCCACTTT.

The chain links TRBV6-5 to TRBJ1-1; 7 bases are shared with TRBD1. CDR1 and CDR2 from the germline V gene are MNHEY and SVGAGI. The V gene end was trimmed by 10 bases and the J gene end by 2 bases; junction bases not matched to a gene: 7. The CDR3 runs 13 residues. The CDR3 loop reads CATTGTANTEAFF. DNA for the CDR3: TGTGCCACCACCGGGACAGCTAACACTGAAGCTTTCTTT.

This sequence joins TRBV28 and TRBJ2-2; possible D gene TRBD1, 5 bases. Trimming shortened V by 8 bases and J by 2 bases, and 12 bases separated the two germline ends. The CDR3 spans 14 residues. Germline CDR1 reads MDHEN; CDR2 reads SYDVKM. The CDR3 region has the DNA TGTGCCAGCGTTGGGCAGGGTAACACCGGGGAGCTGTTTTTT. It codes for CASVGQGNTGELFF.

This clone was seen only a few times. The V and J genes are TRBV12-3 or TRBV12-4 and TRBJ2-2; unclear D gene. V was trimmed by 4 bases and J by 3 bases, leaving 3 bases between them. The CDR3 contains 12 residues. The CDR3 sequence is CASSSYTGELFF. The DNA for the CDR3 is TGTGCCAGCAGTTCTTACACCGGGGAGCTGTTTTTT.

V and J are TRBV6-5 and TRBJ1-2; 7 positions agree with TRBD1. V was pared by 0 bases and J by 4 bases, with 5 bases of the junction left unmatched. Germline V gene data show CDR1 as MNHEY and CDR2 as SVGAGI. The length of the CDR3 is 15 residues. CDR3 nucleotide sequence: TGTGCCAGCAGTTACTCGGGGCAGGGGGTCTATGGCTACACCTTC. This encodes CASSYSGQGVYGYTF.

The J gene is TRBJ1-2, the V gene TRBV5-6; D call uncertain. Trimming stripped 0 bases from V and 3 bases from J, with 15 bases between. The CDR3 runs to 16 residues. Germline loops: CDR1 SGHDT, CDR2 YYEEEE. CDR3 in amino acids: CASSLERGYGDYGYTF. CDR3 sequence (DNA): TGTGCCAGCAGCTTGGAGCGAGGGTATGGGGACTATGGCTACACCTTC.

The V and J genes are TRBV10-3 and TRBJ2-2; 8 bases are shared with TRBD2. The CDR3 is 16 residues long. Germline loops: CDR1 ENHRY, CDR2 SYGVKD. Trimming at V came to 3 bases and at J to 5 bases, leaving 8 bases not matched to a gene. The CDR3 protein is CAISEIIGGGTGELFF. CDR3 coding DNA: TGTGCCATCAGTGAAATTATTGGCGGGGGGACCGGGGAGCTGTTTTTT.

This chain uses TRBV19 with TRBJ2-4, with D possibly TRBD1 on 7 matching bases. The CDR3 is 17 amino acids. Germline V gene sequence: CDR1 LNHDA, CDR2 SQIVND (reference sequence). The ends were cut back, 4 bases at V and 0 bases at J, with 16 bases in the middle. The CDR3 DNA reads as TGTGCCAGTAGTAACGGAGGGGGCTCACGAGCCAAAAACATTCAGTACTTC. Residues: CASSNGGGSRAKNIQYF.

The CDR3 DNA is TGTGCCAGCTCACCTTCTCCGGGACTAGCGGGCGAAAATGAGCAGTTCTTC. Its translation is CASSPSPGLAGENEQFF. The chain has TRBV18 and TRBJ2-1; TRBD2 aligns across 12 bases. Germline V gene lookup returns CDR1 KGHSH and CDR2 LQKENI. Unmatched junction bases numbered 10, after V lost 3 bases and J lost 7 bases. The CDR3 spans 17 residues.

The chain links TRBV20-1 to TRBJ1-1; D gene ambiguous. CDR1 is DFQATT, CDR2 SNEGSKA, per germline (reference sequence). This CDR3 has 13 residues. Trimming left V 3 bases short and J 3 bases short, with 11 bases between. In nucleotides, the CDR3 is TGCAGTGCTAGTGGCCATCGGGACACTGAAGCTTTCTTT. Its translation is CSASGHRDTEAFF.

The chain carries TRBV5-6 and TRBJ2-7; 9 bases are a match to TRBD1. After removal of 2 bases from V and 1 base from J, the junction contained 4 bases not matched to a gene. The CDR3 extends over 15 amino acids. From germline, CDR1 is SGHDT and CDR2 YYEEEE. CDR3: CASSLQGAYSYEQYF. CDR3 nucleotides: TGTGCCAGCAGCTTACAGGGGGCTTATTCCTACGAGCAGTACTTC.

The chain is built from TRBV12-3 or TRBV12-4 and TRBJ2-7; 8 positions match TRBD1. Losses at the gene ends were 3 bases for V and 7 bases for J; bases not matched to a gene: 5. The CDR3 contains 13 residues. The CDR3: CASSFGQGGEQYF. CDR3 coding DNA: TGTGCCAGCAGTTTTGGACAGGGCGGTGAGCAGTACTTC.

V and J are TRBV2 and TRBJ2-2; TRBD1 aligns across 11 bases. The V gene's germline CDR1 is SNHLY and CDR2 FYNNEI. The CDR3 has 18 amino acids. Losses at the gene ends were 6 bases for V and 4 bases for J; bases not matched to a gene: 13. CDR3 loop: CASSNFAPGQGGTGELFF. In DNA form, the CDR3 reads TGTGCCAGCAGCAACTTTGCTCCGGGACAGGGGGGCACCGGGGAGCTGTTTTTT.

The chain is built from TRBV2 and TRBJ2-5; D might be TRBD1 (6 bases). The germline CDR1 and CDR2 sequences are SNHLY and FYNNEI. V was cut by 0 bases and J by 4 bases, with 9 bases left in between. This CDR3 is 14 amino acids long. CDR3 protein: CASSEALGGETQYF. The CDR3 DNA reads as TGTGCCAGCAGTGAAGCGCTAGGGGGAGAGACCCAGTACTTC.

The V call is TRBV11-2, the J call TRBJ2-1; 9 bases are shared with TRBD2. J was trimmed by 5 bases and V by 3 bases; bases with no gene match: 5. The CDR3 runs 15 residues. Germline CDR1 reads SGHAT; CDR2 reads FQNNGV. CDR3 DNA: TGTGCCAGCAGCTTTAGCGGGGGCCTTAACAATGAGCAGTTCTTC. This sequence encodes CASSFSGGLNNEQFF.

This clone showed up just a few times. The chain recombines TRBV19 with TRBJ1-1; D gene unclear. V shed 7 bases and J shed 4 bases, with 13 bases lying between them. In germline, CDR1 is LNHDA, CDR2 SQIVND (reference sequence). The CDR3 consists of 13 residues. As DNA, the CDR3 is TGTGCCAGTATTACTAGTATAGGCACTGAAGCTTTCTTT. It yields the protein CASITSIGTEAFF.

The chain uses TRBV27 and TRBJ2-1; 9 bases align to TRBD2. V lost 2 bases and J lost 6; bases outside the gene matches: 5. This CDR3 is built from 15 residues. Germline V CDR1 and CDR2: MNHEY, SMNVEV (reference sequence). The DNA for the CDR3 is TGTGCCAGCAGTTTAGTTAGCGGGGGACTCAATGAGCAGTTCTTC. Protein product: CASSLVSGGLNEQFF.

This clone was counted a few times. This CDR3 reads CAWSGVARETQYF. As DNA, the CDR3 is TGTGCCTGGAGTGGGGTAGCGAGGGAGACCCAGTACTTC. The chain couples TRBV30 to TRBJ2-5; possible D gene TRBD2, 5 bases. With 1 base removed from V and 5 bases from J, the gap between germline ends came to 11 bases. The CDR3 is 13 residues long. Germline V gene lookup returns CDR1 GTSNPN and CDR2 SVGIG (reference sequence). The entire variable domain, with the rest obtained from reference TRBV30 and TRBJ2-5, is as follows: SQTIHQWPATLVQPVGSPLSLECTVEGTSNPNLYWYRQAAGRGLQLLFYSVGIGQISSEVPQNLSASRPQDRQFILSSKKLLLSDSGFYLCAWSGVARETQYFGPGTRLLVL.

This chain joins TRBV18 and TRBJ2-3; D is unresolved. CDR1 and CDR2 from the germline V gene are KGHSH and LQKENI. The CDR3 has 15 residues. V lost 3 bases and J 1 base, leaving 11 bases between the germline ends. The CDR3 loop is CASSPPGYGTDTQYF. The CDR3, as DNA: TGTGCCAGCTCACCTCCAGGCTACGGCACAGATACGCAGTATTTT.

The chain uses TRBV6-4 and TRBJ1-4, with unresolved D. There are 19 residues in the CDR3. From germline, CDR1 is MRHNA and CDR2 SNTAGT. Deletions cut 6 bases from V and 7 bases from J, with 30 bases between. CDR3 nucleotides: TGTGCCAGCAGGACCCTCGGGCGGGCTTTAGGGAAGGGTTGTGAAAAACTGTTTTTT. Protein: CASRTLGRALGKGCEKLFF.

CDR3 coding DNA: TGTGCCAGCAGCTTAGCTCCAGGGAGGACTAATGAAAAACTGTTTTTT. This translates into CASSLAPGRTNEKLFF. The chain couples TRBV7-8 to TRBJ1-4; D might be TRBD1 (5 bases). Trimming removed 0 bases from V and 2 bases from J, with 10 bases in between. This CDR3 has 16 amino acids. Germline lookup yields CDR1 SGHVS and CDR2 FQNEAQ.

The chain carries TRBV28 and TRBJ2-3, with 7 bases aligning to TRBD1. The CDR3 length is 15 residues. Germline CDR1 is MDHEN and CDR2 is SYDVKM. V shed 5 bases and J 1 base; nucleotides not matched to a gene: 6. The CDR3 protein is CASSPRGHGTDTQYF. CDR3 in DNA: TGTGCCAGCAGTCCTAGGGGGCACGGCACAGATACGCAGTATTTT. Supplemented by reference TRBV28 and TRBJ2-3, the full variable domain reads DVKVTQSSRYLVKRTGEKVFLECVQDMDHENMFWYRQDPGLGLRLIYFSYDVKMKEKGDIPEGYSVSREKKERFSLILESASTNQTSMYLCASSPRGHGTDTQYFGPGTRLTVL.

The rearrangement joins TRBV4-3 to TRBJ1-2, with D uncertain. Germline-derived CDR1 and CDR2 are LGHNA and YSLEER. The CDR3 totals 12 residues. The V end was cut by 4 bases, the J end by 4 bases, with 7 bases between. CDR3 residues: CASSPGGYGYTF. Written as DNA, the CDR3 is TGCGCCAGCAGCCCCGGAGGCTATGGCTACACCTTC.